Shown below are 7 T cell receptor beta chains from a single sample sequenced in a study of cytomegalovirus exposure and HLA in healthy donors. Produced via immunoSEQ multiplex PCR; TCRdb's table is partial and in-frame only. The sample has over 200,000 clones; around 91% are singletons. The source material was PBMCs. The source is a woman in her late teens or twenties in good health and CMV-seronegative.

CDR3 protein: CATFERGWNEQFF. CDR3 DNA: TGTGCCACCTTCGAGCGGGGGTGGAATGAGCAGTTCTTC. The chain employs TRBV5-4 and TRBJ2-1; 8 bases align to TRBD2. The CDR3 has 13 amino acids. The germline gives CDR1 SGHNT, CDR2 YYREEE (reference sequence). The V and J ends lost 9 bases and 7 bases, in that order; junction bases with no gene match: 9.

The chain recombines TRBV15 with TRBJ2-3; D is perhaps TRBD2 (5 bases). The CDR3 contains 16 residues. The germline V gene has CDR1 LNHNV and CDR2 YYDKDF (reference sequence). V was trimmed by 0 bases and J by 6 bases, leaving 16 bases between them. The CDR3 sequence: CATSRDPTGTADTQYF. CDR3 sequence (DNA): TGTGCCACCAGCAGAGATCCAACGGGAACGGCCGATACGCAGTATTTT.

This clone was seen a handful of times. V and J are TRBV27 and TRBJ1-2; 7 bases are shared with TRBD1. The V gene's germline CDR1 is MNHEY and CDR2 SMNVEV (reference sequence). The CDR3 runs 13 residues. The ends lost 4 bases at V and 8 bases at J; junction bases unmatched: 7. The CDR3 spells CASSSITGDGYTF. CDR3 coding DNA: TGTGCCAGCAGTTCAATAACAGGGGACGGCTACACCTTC.

This clone was detected once. The V gene is TRBV10-3, the J gene TRBJ2-1, with 8 bases fitting TRBD1. Germline V CDR1 and CDR2: ENHRY, SYGVKD. This CDR3 spans 15 amino acids. With V trimmed by 6 bases and J by 4 bases, 8 bases remained unmatched. DNA of the CDR3: TGTGCCATCAGAAGCCCGGGGACAGGTTACAATGAGCAGTTCTTC. Amino acids: CAIRSPGTGYNEQFF.

The rearrangement joins TRBV27 to TRBJ1-5, with 8 bases that match TRBD1. With V trimmed by 5 bases and J by 3 bases, 3 bases remained unmatched. Germline V gives CDR1 MNHEY, CDR2 SMNVEV (reference sequence). The CDR3 has 14 residues. The CDR3 loop is CASSAQGANQPQHF. CDR3 bases: TGTGCCAGCAGTGCTCAGGGGGCCAATCAGCCCCAGCATTTT.

The V and J genes are TRBV28 and TRBJ2-5, with 8 positions matching TRBD1. The CDR3 runs 14 residues. Germline CDR1 reads MDHEN; CDR2 reads SYDVKM. J lost 5 bases, V lost 7 bases, and 9 bases had no gene match. The CDR3 spells CASTLGRGRETQYF. As DNA, the CDR3 is TGTGCCAGCACCCTCGGCAGGGGGCGGGAGACCCAGTACTTC.

This clone came up once. The rearrangement links TRBV11-3 to TRBJ2-2; possibly TRBD2 for D (5 bases). Germline assignment: CDR1 SGHNT and CDR2 YENEEA. The CDR3 loop spans 15 amino acids. V was pared by 1 base and J by 5 bases, with 11 bases between. The CDR3 loop reads CASSLGRRGTGELFF. The DNA for the CDR3 is TGTGCCAGCAGCTTAGGTCGCCGAGGGACCGGGGAGCTGTTTTTT.